The text below deals with one TCR beta chain. The CDR3 has 14 residues. This sample is part of a study of blood T cell repertoires in COVID-19. Clones were read by immunoSEQ multiplex PCR, and TCRdb kept only the in-frame ones, dropping some. The table includes under 70,000 clones, 70% to 85% detected once. The specimen sequenced was peripheral blood. This clonotype originated in a man in his 60s with acute or convalescent COVID-19. The chain couples TRBV21-1 to TRBJ2-3; the table's D call, TRBD2, was not checked against the DNA. TRBV21-1 is a pseudogene locus. CDR3 loop: CASSPRGSTDTQYF. DNA of the CDR3: TGTGCCAGCAGCCCGCGGGGGTCCACAGATACGCAGTATTTT.